Described below is a single TCR beta chain sequence and its context. Trimming cost V 6 bases and J 1 base; bases outside gene matches: 5. CDR1 and CDR2 (germline): MNHEY, SMNVEV (reference sequence). The CDR3 runs 14 residues. This specimen comes from a study of blood T cell repertoires in COVID-19. TCRdb's copy holds only in-frame clones and misses some; the assay was immunoSEQ multiplex PCR. The sample yields 400,000 to 450,000 clones, approximately 88% seen once. Input material: peripheral blood. The chain links TRBV27 to TRBJ1-1, with 7 bases that match TRBD1. This clonotype was obtained from a woman in her forties or fifties with COVID-19, enrolled during active disease. DNA for the CDR3: TGTGCCAGCAGCTGGGGACAGACGAACACTGAAGCTTTCTTT. Its translation is CASSWGQTNTEAFF.